A selection of T cell receptor beta chains follows, all from one sample in a study of control samples from healthy donors and cancer patients. TCRdb's table, derived via immunoSEQ multiplex PCR, lists solely in-frame clones and lacks some. The sample holds about 110,000 clones, 70% to 85% seen once. The material sequenced was blood. The receptors originated from a man between 18 and 29 years old in good health. Each CDR3 is given with its conserved first and last residue. A D gene is named only where the DNA matches it firmly. Some rows mark clone size as missing; the rest say once, few, many or name a class of expanded clone.

V	D	J	size	DNA	CDR3
TRBV25-1	TRBD1	TRBJ1-2	once	TGTGCCAGCAGTGAATCACCGACAGGGAGGCATTTGAATGGCTACACCTTC	CASSESPTGRHLNGYTF
TRBV6-6	NA	TRBJ1-3	NA	TGTGCCAGCAGTTACGGGCAGGTGAACTCTGGAAACACCATATATTTT	CASSYGQVNSGNTIYF
TRBV12-2	NA	TRBJ2-5	NA	TGTGCAAGTCGCTTAGCGCTAGCGGGGTTGGGAGAGACCCAGTACTTC	CASRLALAGLGETQYF
TRBV14	NA	TRBJ2-5	NA	TGTGCCAGCAGCCAAGATCCGGTTAGTCGGGTGACCCAGTACTTC	CASSQDPVSRVTQYF
TRBV9	NA	TRBJ2-2	NA	TGTGCCAGCAGCGTGCTACAGGGATCCACCGGGGAGCTGTTTTTT	CASSVLQGSTGELFF
TRBV30	NA	TRBJ2-5	NA	TGTGCCTGGAGTGTACAAGACTTACAAGAGACCCAGTACTTC	CAWSVQDLQETQYF
TRBV6-5	NA	TRBJ1-4	many	TGTGCCAGCAGTTACGGGCAGCATAATGAAAAACTGTTTTTT	CASSYGQHNEKLFF
TRBV23-1	NA	TRBJ2-1	NA	TGCGCCAGCACCCCTCTAGGCGATGAGCAGTTCTTC	CASTPLGDEQFF
TRBV15	NA	TRBJ2-1	NA	TGTGCCACCAGCAGAGATCCTAACAGGTACAATGAGCAGTTCTTC	CATSRDPNRYNEQFF
TRBV24-1	NA	TRBJ1-2	few	TGTGCCACCAGTGACTACGGACGAGATGGCTACACCTTC	CATSDYGRDGYTF
TRBV10-3	TRBD1	TRBJ1-2	NA	TGTGCCGCTTCTCAGGGGGACTATGGCTACACCTTC	CAASQGDYGYTF
TRBV24-1	TRBD1	TRBJ2-1	NA	TGTGCCACCAGTGCCCTGTCGGACAGGGGCAATGAGCAGTTCTTC	CATSALSDRGNEQFF
TRBV5-1	TRBD1	TRBJ2-3	many	TGCGCCAGCAGCTCTAAAGGGACAGGGACAAGCACAGATACGCAGTATTTT	CASSSKGTGTSTDTQYF
TRBV6-2/TRBV6-3	TRBD1	TRBJ1-2	once	TGTGCCAGCAGTTTAACAGGGGGGGACGGAGGAGTGTATGGCTACACCTTC	CASSLTGGDGGVYGYTF
TRBV4-2	TRBD2	TRBJ2-2	NA	TGTGCCAGCAGCCAAGCCCCCTCGGGACTAGCGGGGGGGGGATACACCGGGGAGCTGTTTTTT	CASSQAPSGLAGGGYTGELFF
TRBV28	TRBD1	TRBJ1-2	NA	TGTGCCAGCATTTCCACAGGGGTATATGGCTACACCTTC	CASISTGVYGYTF
TRBV29-1	NA	TRBJ1-5	NA	TGCAGCGTTGAGACGGATGGGGATCAGCCCCAGCATTTT	CSVETDGDQPQHF
TRBV7-2	TRBD1	TRBJ2-4	NA	TGTGCCAGCAGCTTATGGGGACAGGGGTCCAAAAACATTCAGTACTTC	CASSLWGQGSKNIQYF
TRBV9	TRBD2	TRBJ2-5	few	TGTGCCAGCAGCCGGGTAGCGGGGTCTCGTGAGACCCAGTACTTC	CASSRVAGSRETQYF
TRBV6-6	TRBD1	TRBJ2-7	once	TGTGCCAGCAATCCGACAGGGGGGGAGCAGTACTTC	CASNPTGGEQYF
TRBV27	TRBD1	TRBJ1-5	NA	TGTGCCAGCAGTCCAAGCCCAGGGGGTAGCAATCAGCCCCAGCATTTT	CASSPSPGGSNQPQHF
TRBV5-1	NA	TRBJ2-6	NA	TGCGCCAGCAGAAGGCAGGGCGGGTCAGGGTCTGGGGCCAACGTCCTGACTTTC	CASRRQGGSGSGANVLTF
TRBV7-2	TRBD1	TRBJ1-4	NA	TGTGCCAGCAGCCAAAGGCAGGGGGGATATGAAAAACTGTTTTTT	CASSQRQGGYEKLFF
TRBV6-2/TRBV6-3	NA	TRBJ1-5	few	TGTGCCAGCAGTTACACGCGGATTCAGCCCCAGCATTTT	CASSYTRIQPQHF
TRBV27	NA	TRBJ1-5	NA	TGTGCCAGCAGTTTCCGGCAGGGCACTCAGCCCCAGCATTTT	CASSFRQGTQPQHF
TRBV18	TRBD2	TRBJ2-3	NA	TGTGCCAGCTCACCGGGACTAGCGAGCGCAGATACGCAGTATTTT	CASSPGLASADTQYF
TRBV11-3	NA	TRBJ2-2	few	TGTGCCAGCAGCCAGAGTCCGGGACGGACCACCGGGGAGCTGTTTTTT	CASSQSPGRTTGELFF